This entry concerns a single T cell receptor (beta chain). Its antigen is unidentified. Sequencing used immunoSEQ multiplex PCR; TCRdb keeps in-frame clones, though not all of them. The listing contains over 120,000 clones. This sample stems from a study of T cell responses to AZD1222 COVID-19 vaccine. The study's findings and limits: Donors skewed white British and female; clonal diversity was possibly underestimated. Spike as a whole was targeted by vaccine-associated CD4 TCRs, dominant at 160-218 and 743-854.

The V end lost 9 bases, the J end lost 0 bases, and 14 bases lay between the germline ends. This CDR3 has 14 residues. CDR1 LNHDA and CDR2 SQIVND come from the germline V gene (reference sequence). The chain carries TRBV19 and TRBJ1-1; possibly TRBD1 for D (6 bases). The sequenced sample was peripheral blood. The clonotype originates from an adult in good health. DNA of the CDR3: TGTGCCAGGCGACGACGGACAGTGAACACTGAAGCTTTCTTT. This gives the protein CARRRRTVNTEAFF.